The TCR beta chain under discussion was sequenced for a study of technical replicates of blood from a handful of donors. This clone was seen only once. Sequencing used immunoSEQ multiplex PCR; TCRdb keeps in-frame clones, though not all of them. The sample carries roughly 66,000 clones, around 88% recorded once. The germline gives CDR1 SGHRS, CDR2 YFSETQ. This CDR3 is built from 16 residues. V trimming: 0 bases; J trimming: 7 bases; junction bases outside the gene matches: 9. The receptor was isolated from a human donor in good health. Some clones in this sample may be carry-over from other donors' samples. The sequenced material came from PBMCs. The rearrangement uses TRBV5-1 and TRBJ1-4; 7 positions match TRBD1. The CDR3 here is CASSLALRQGGEKLFF. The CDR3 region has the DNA TGCGCCAGCAGCTTGGCCTTAAGACAGGGAGGTGAAAAACTGTTTTTT.